This T cell receptor (beta chain) was recovered during a study of blood T cells in healthy people across ages. The study's findings and limits: Higher naive T cell percentage went strongly together with higher TCR beta diversity.

To note about this clonotype: What it recognizes is unknown.

The donors, all healthy, were Caucasians living in Russia, aged about 6 to 95. V was trimmed by 2 bases and J by 3 bases, leaving 9 bases between them. The CDR3 has 14 amino acids. Germline V gene sequence: CDR1 SEHNR, CDR2 FQNEAQ (reference sequence). Alongside a J-beta primer mix, a sample-barcoded 5' primer served in a second PCR lasting about 7 to 11 cycles. TCRdb re-derived calls from the 5' RACE reads in MiXCR, one entry per CDR3 protein. The sample has approximately 800,000 distinct CDR3 sequences, about 61% seen once. Material: blood. The chain carries TRBV7-9 and TRBJ2-3; possibly TRBD2 for D (6 bases). This clonotype was obtained from a man aged 40-50 years in good health. CDR3 in DNA: TGTGCCAGCAGCTTAACCCGGGAGACAGATACGCAGTATTTT. It codes for CASSLTRETDTQYF.